The 5 T cell receptor beta chains listed next were all sequenced from one sample in a study of identical twins. A single record per CDR3 protein comes from TCRdb applying MiXCR to the 5' RACE reads. The sample lists about 470,000 distinct CDR3 sequences, 20% to 30% occurring once. The data were also submitted as part of a second study, on T cells expressing NK-cell markers.

Sequenced: CD4+ T cells sorted from blood. These receptors came from a woman aged 18-29 years in good health.

This clonotype was seen a few times. V is TRBV9 and J is TRBJ2-4, with D perhaps TRBD1 or TRBD2 (5 bases each). V was clipped by 3 bases and J by 2 bases, with 12 bases between them. Germline CDR1 is SGDLS and CDR2 is YYNGEE. The CDR3 is made up of 15 amino acids. The CDR3 protein is CASSGPGTPKNIQYF. As DNA, the CDR3 is TGTGCCAGCAGCGGGCCCGGGACGCCCAAAAACATTCAGTACTTC. Drawing the rest from reference TRBV9 and TRBJ2-4, the complete variable domain is DSGVTQTPKHLITATGQRVTLRCSPRSGDLSVYWYQQSLDQGLQFLIQYYNGEERAKGNILERFSAQQFPDLHSELNLSSLELGDSALYFCASSGPGTPKNIQYFGAGTRLSVL.

This clonotype showed up just a few times. The rearrangement joins TRBV10-3 to TRBJ2-7, with D hard to call. Germline V gene lookup returns CDR1 ENHRY and CDR2 SYGVKD. This CDR3 is built from 16 residues. Trimming took 0 bases from V and 1 from J, leaving 13 bases between them. CDR3 nucleotides: TGTGCCATCAGTGAGTCGTTATATCAGAATTCCTACGAGCAGTACTTC. Its translation is CAISESLYQNSYEQYF.

V gene TRBV12-3 or TRBV12-4 combines with J gene TRBJ1-3, with no clear D. This CDR3 spans 14 amino acids. Trimming took off 6 bases at V and 5 bases at J, with 14 bases between the two ends. The CDR3, as DNA: TGTGCCAGCAGGGGGAGGACGCTTCGAAACACCATATATTTT. Its protein product is CASRGRTLRNTIYF.

This clonotype was detected a few times. This rearrangement joins TRBV5-6 to TRBJ2-4; 8 nucleotides line up with TRBD2. The V gene's germline CDR1 is SGHDT and CDR2 YYEEEE. The CDR3 runs to 14 residues. After removal of 3 bases from V and 6 bases from J, the junction contained 5 bases not matched to a gene. The CDR3 sequence: CASSWREALNIQYF. CDR3 sequence (DNA): TGTGCCAGCAGCTGGCGGGAGGCTTTAAACATTCAGTACTTC.

This clonotype was picked up a small number of times. This chain joins TRBV5-1 and TRBJ1-2, with a possible D match to TRBD1 (6 bases). Germline assignment: CDR1 SGHRS and CDR2 YFSETQ. CDR3 size: 17 residues. V was cut by 4 bases and J by 7 bases, with 26 bases left in between. In nucleotides, the CDR3 is TGCGCCAGCAGCCACTCATGGACCGGGACACGACAAGGTGGCTACACCTTC. Its translation is CASSHSWTGTRQGGYTF.